Described below is a single TCR beta chain sequence and its context. Its cognate antigen is unknown. cDNA for each sample came from eight separate reactions. TCRdb re-called the 5' RACE reads and shows each CDR3 protein once, DNA omitted. The ten most abundant clones cover 7.4% of a sample with roughly 90,000 distinct CDR3 sequences. Each donor had approximately 2.5 ml of blood drawn. The sample comes from a study of monozygotic twins with inflammatory bowel disease. Findings of the study overall: Repertoires of patients may have been made more variable by differing immunosuppressive treatments. Twin concordance left repertoire similarity unchanged, with limited power a possible explanation for this lack of difference.

The CDR3 has 14 residues. CDR1 is SEHNR and CDR2 is FQNEAQ in the germline V gene (reference sequence). The chain carries TRBV7-9 and TRBJ2-3; TCRdb picks TRBD2, but there is no DNA to check that call. Sequencing input: blood. This clonotype was obtained from a human donor with ulcerative colitis or Crohn's disease, or a healthy co-twin of an affected twin (not recorded which). This chain's CDR3 is CASSFIGRTDTQYF.